The clone carrying this T cell receptor beta chain was observed a handful of times. Its antigen is unidentified. Sequencing used immunoSEQ multiplex PCR; TCRdb keeps in-frame clones, though not all of them. The sample includes about 170,000 clones, 85% to 95% of them seen just once. The record originates from a study of T cell responses to AZD1222 COVID-19 vaccine. Study information: Pooling was applied to second doses at about 4 or about 12 weeks.

From germline, CDR1 is SGHKS and CDR2 YYEKEE (reference sequence). The length of the CDR3 is 16 residues. V was cut by 4 bases and J by 0 bases, with 17 bases left in between. Whole-study results and caveats: Only after the peak T cell response were repertoires sampled. Among those given AZD1222, only six were seropositive at baseline.

The V and J genes are TRBV5-5 and TRBJ2-7, with D perhaps given as TRBD1 or TRBD2 (7 bases each). The receptor comes from an adult in good health. The sample in question was peripheral blood, obtained on day 0 of AZD1222 vaccination. In DNA, the CDR3 is TGTGCCAGCAGCCTACGCAGCGGGGACAGCTCCTACGAGCAGTACTTC. Amino acid sequence: CASSLRSGDSSYEQYF. Combining the CDR3 with reference TRBV5-5 and TRBJ2-7 gives the whole variable domain DAGVTQSPTHLIKTRGQQVTLRCSPISGHKSVSWYQQVLGQGPQFIFQYYEKEERGRGNFPDRFSARQFPNYSSELNVNALLLGDSALYLCASSLRSGDSSYEQYFGPGTRLTVT.